In its sample, the clone carrying this T cell receptor (beta chain) was seen a few times. Its matching antigen is unknown. The source of the sample is a study of T-cell reconstitution after alpha-beta-depleted transplantation in children. The CDR3 is made up of 16 amino acids. V dropped 3 bases and J dropped 0 bases, with 12 bases sitting between them. Study-level points and caveats: Several hundred rapidly expanded clones from non-depleted graft cells reportedly supplied alpha-beta T cells about two months post-transplant. Among T cells one year after transplant, newly produced cells accounted for most counts and diversity.

Preparation of the TCRbeta library was carried out with unique molecular identifiers. One entry per CDR3 protein, called by TCRdb with MiXCR from the PCR reads. Here the sample spans about 490,000 distinct CDR3 sequences, roughly 10% being singletons. The gene calls are TRBV12-3 or TRBV12-4 and TRBJ2-1, with TRBD1 as a possible D gene (6 bases). This TCR was sampled from a child aged 2-15 years with inherited bone marrow failure, due to receive a stem cell transplant. The source material was PBMCs, sampled before TCRalphabeta/CD19-depleted stem cell transplant. The CDR3: CASSFGQGSSYNEQFF. CDR3 nucleotide sequence: TGTGCCAGCAGTTTCGGGCAGGGGAGCTCCTACAATGAGCAGTTCTTC.